This TCR beta chain was observed in a study of patients and donors after allogeneic stem cell transplantation. TCRdb reprocessed the RT-PCR reads with MiXCR, giving one entry per CDR3 protein. Among some 200,000 distinct CDR3 sequences, more than 35% were seen once, and the ten largest hold approximately 32%. This clonotype was recorded a few times. This TCR came from a human donor who was either an allogeneic HSCT recipient or a stem cell or donor lymphocyte infusion donor (not recorded which). It is not recorded whose cells these are; they may come from a transplant donor. Sequenced sample: blood, either unsorted or a sorted T cell fraction (not recorded which).

The CDR3 sequence is CASSAGWETQYF. The CDR3, as DNA: TGTGCCAGCAGCGCCGGTTGGGAGACCCAGTACTTC. J is TRBJ2-5 and V is TRBV9, with D uncertain. Germline assignment: CDR1 SGDLS and CDR2 YYNGEE. Trimming removed 3 bases from V and 5 bases from J, with 8 bases in between. This CDR3 region has 12 residues.